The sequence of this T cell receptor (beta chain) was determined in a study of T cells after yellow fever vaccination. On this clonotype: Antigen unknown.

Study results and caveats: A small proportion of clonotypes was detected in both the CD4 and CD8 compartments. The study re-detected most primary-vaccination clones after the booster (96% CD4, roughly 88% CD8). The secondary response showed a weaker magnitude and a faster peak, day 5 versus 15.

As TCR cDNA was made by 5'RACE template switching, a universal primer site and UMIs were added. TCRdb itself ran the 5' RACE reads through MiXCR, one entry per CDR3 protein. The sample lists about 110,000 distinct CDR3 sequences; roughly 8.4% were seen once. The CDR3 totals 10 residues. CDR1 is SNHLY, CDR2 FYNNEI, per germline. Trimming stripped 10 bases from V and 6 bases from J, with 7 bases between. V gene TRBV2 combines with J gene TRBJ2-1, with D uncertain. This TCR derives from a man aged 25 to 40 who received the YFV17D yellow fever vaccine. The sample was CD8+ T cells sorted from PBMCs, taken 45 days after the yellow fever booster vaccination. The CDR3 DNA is TGTGCCACCTACTCCAATGAGCAGTTCTTC. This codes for CATYSNEQFF.